These 12 T cell receptor beta chains originate from one sample sequenced in a study of blood T cell repertoires in COVID-19. This table comes from immunoSEQ multiplex PCR, and its TCRdb copy is limited to in-frame clones, with some not included. The table has about 250,000 clones, around 91% seen once. Sample: peripheral blood. The source is a woman between 55 and 75 years old with COVID-19, enrolled during active disease.

The CDR3 spells CSASGPRKEKLFF. DNA of the CDR3: TGCAGTGCTAGTGGCCCGAGGAAGGAAAAACTGTTTTTT. V usage is TRBV20-1 and J usage is TRBJ1-4; D remains unclear. Germline CDR1 reads DFQATT; CDR2 reads SNEGSKA (reference sequence). This CDR3 has 13 residues. Deletions cut 3 bases from V and 8 bases from J, with 13 bases between.

This clone was recorded only once. The chain recombines TRBV18 with TRBJ1-1; the D gene is possibly TRBD1 (5 bases). Per germline, CDR1 KGHSH and CDR2 LQKENI. The CDR3 loop spans 15 amino acids. Trimming shortened V by 2 bases and J by 4 bases, and 14 bases separated the two germline ends. The CDR3 here is CASSPTSGHLTEAFF. CDR3 in DNA: TGTGCCAGCTCACCAACCTCCGGACATCTCACTGAAGCTTTCTTT.

This chain links TRBV18 with TRBJ1-6; D is unclear. CDR3 length: 13 residues. Germline loops: CDR1 KGHSH, CDR2 LQKENI. The V gene lost 4 bases and the J gene lost 7 bases, with 8 bases spanning the gap. CDR3 in amino acids: CASSRRENSPLHF. The CDR3 nucleotides are TGTGCCAGCTCACGGAGGGAGAATTCACCCCTCCACTTT. Using reference TRBV18 and TRBJ1-6 for the parts outside the CDR3, the full variable domain is NAGVMQNPRHLVRRRGQEARLRCSPMKGHSHVYWYRQLPEEGLKFMVYLQKENIIDESGMPKERFSAEFPKEGPSILRIQQVVRGDSAAYFCASSRRENSPLHFGNGTRLTVT.

The V and J genes are TRBV4-2 and TRBJ2-1; 9 positions agree with TRBD2. The CDR3 contains 19 residues. Looked up from germline, CDR1 is LGHNA and CDR2 is YNFKEQ. V was pared by 1 base and J by 0 bases, with 10 bases of the junction left unmatched. In nucleotides, the CDR3 is TGTGCCAGCAGCCAAGTTTTCCAGCGGGGGGCTTTCTCCTACAATGAGCAGTTCTTC. Translating it yields CASSQVFQRGAFSYNEQFF.

The chain combines TRBV7-3 with TRBJ2-6, with 7 nucleotides matching TRBD1. This CDR3 has 16 residues. CDR1 and CDR2 (germline): SGHTA, FQGTGA. The junction had 4 bases not matched to a gene; V was cut back by 3 bases and J by 2 bases. The CDR3 sequence is CASSFGQAAGANVLTF. The CDR3 DNA sequence: TGTGCCAGCAGCTTTGGACAGGCCGCTGGGGCCAACGTCCTGACTTTC. Full variable domain (missing parts from reference TRBV7-3 and TRBJ2-6): GAGVSQTPSNKVTEKGKYVELRCDPISGHTALYWYRQSLGQGPEFLIYFQGTGAADDSGLPNDRFFAVRPEGSVSTLKIQRTERGDSAVYLCASSFGQAAGANVLTFGAGSRLTVL.

V is TRBV18 and J is TRBJ2-7; 14 bases align to TRBD2. V was clipped by 6 bases and J by 2 bases; unmatched bases: 6. The CDR3 loop spans 16 amino acids. The germline V gene has CDR1 KGHSH and CDR2 LQKENI. CDR3 nucleotides: TGTGCCAGCTCCCCCGGACTAGCGGGGGGAACCTACGAGCAGTACTTC. This gives the protein CASSPGLAGGTYEQYF. Combining the CDR3 with reference TRBV18 and TRBJ2-7 gives the whole variable domain NAGVMQNPRHLVRRRGQEARLRCSPMKGHSHVYWYRQLPEEGLKFMVYLQKENIIDESGMPKERFSAEFPKEGPSILRIQQVVRGDSAAYFCASSPGLAGGTYEQYFGPGTRLTVT.

The genes are TRBV7-2 and TRBJ1-1, with 9 bases identical to TRBD1. The junction had 7 bases not matched to a gene; V was cut back by 0 bases and J by 11 bases. This CDR3 region has 14 residues. The germline gives CDR1 SGHTA, CDR2 FQGNSA. CDR3 coding DNA: TGTGCCAGCAGCTTAGCAACAGGGGGCACGGATGCTTTCTTT. Translating gives CASSLATGGTDAFF.

This clone occurred once. The sample contains more than one DNA sequence encoding this CDR3. The V gene is TRBV5-1, the J gene TRBJ1-3; no reliable D call. The CDR3 spans 15 residues. Between the trimmed V and J ends, which lost 0 bases and 1 base, there was a span of 8 bases. In germline, CDR1 is SGHRS, CDR2 YFSETQ. CDR3 protein: CASSLAGNSGNTIYF. The CDR3 nucleotides are TGCGCCAGCAGCTTGGCCGGGAATTCTGGAAACACCATATATTTT.

V gene TRBV5-1 combines with J gene TRBJ1-1; no firm D call. The CDR3 loop spans 13 amino acids. The V gene lost 0 bases and the J gene lost 3 bases, with 6 bases spanning the gap. The V gene's germline CDR1 is SGHRS and CDR2 YFSETQ. The CDR3 is CASSLGGDTEAFF. The CDR3 DNA reads as TGCGCCAGCAGCTTGGGGGGAGACACTGAAGCTTTCTTT.

V gene TRBV15 combines with J gene TRBJ2-3; D not resolved. V was cut by 0 bases and J by 2 bases, with 9 bases left in between. CDR1 is LNHNV and CDR2 is YYDKDF in the germline V gene (reference sequence). The CDR3 extends over 15 amino acids. DNA for the CDR3: TGTGCCACCAGCAGAGATGGGCAGAACACAGATACGCAGTATTTT. As protein: CATSRDGQNTDTQYF.

The V gene is TRBV5-4, the J gene TRBJ1-4, with D possibly being TRBD1 (5 bases). From germline, CDR1 is SGHNT and CDR2 YYREEE (reference sequence). This CDR3 region has 14 residues. V lost 0 bases to trimming and J lost 7 bases, with 10 bases between them. CDR3 DNA: TGTGCCAGCAGCTTGGAAGGAAGGGGTGAAAAACTGTTTTTT. Translating it yields CASSLEGRGEKLFF.

The chain couples TRBV7-2 to TRBJ2-3; TRBD2 matches 7 bases. The CDR3 is made up of 15 amino acids. V was pared by 4 bases and J by 1 base, with 5 bases of the junction left unmatched. The V gene's germline CDR1 is SGHTA and CDR2 FQGNSA. The CDR3 region has the DNA TGTGCCAGCAGCTCGCTAGCGGTGGGCACAGATACGCAGTATTTT. This codes for CASSSLAVGTDTQYF. Variable domain in full (rest from reference TRBV7-2 and TRBJ2-3): GAGVSQSPSNKVTEKGKDVELRCDPISGHTALYWYRQSLGQGLEFLIYFQGNSAPDKSGLPSDRFSAERTGGSVSTLTIQRTQQEDSAVYLCASSSLAVGTDTQYFGPGTRLTVL.